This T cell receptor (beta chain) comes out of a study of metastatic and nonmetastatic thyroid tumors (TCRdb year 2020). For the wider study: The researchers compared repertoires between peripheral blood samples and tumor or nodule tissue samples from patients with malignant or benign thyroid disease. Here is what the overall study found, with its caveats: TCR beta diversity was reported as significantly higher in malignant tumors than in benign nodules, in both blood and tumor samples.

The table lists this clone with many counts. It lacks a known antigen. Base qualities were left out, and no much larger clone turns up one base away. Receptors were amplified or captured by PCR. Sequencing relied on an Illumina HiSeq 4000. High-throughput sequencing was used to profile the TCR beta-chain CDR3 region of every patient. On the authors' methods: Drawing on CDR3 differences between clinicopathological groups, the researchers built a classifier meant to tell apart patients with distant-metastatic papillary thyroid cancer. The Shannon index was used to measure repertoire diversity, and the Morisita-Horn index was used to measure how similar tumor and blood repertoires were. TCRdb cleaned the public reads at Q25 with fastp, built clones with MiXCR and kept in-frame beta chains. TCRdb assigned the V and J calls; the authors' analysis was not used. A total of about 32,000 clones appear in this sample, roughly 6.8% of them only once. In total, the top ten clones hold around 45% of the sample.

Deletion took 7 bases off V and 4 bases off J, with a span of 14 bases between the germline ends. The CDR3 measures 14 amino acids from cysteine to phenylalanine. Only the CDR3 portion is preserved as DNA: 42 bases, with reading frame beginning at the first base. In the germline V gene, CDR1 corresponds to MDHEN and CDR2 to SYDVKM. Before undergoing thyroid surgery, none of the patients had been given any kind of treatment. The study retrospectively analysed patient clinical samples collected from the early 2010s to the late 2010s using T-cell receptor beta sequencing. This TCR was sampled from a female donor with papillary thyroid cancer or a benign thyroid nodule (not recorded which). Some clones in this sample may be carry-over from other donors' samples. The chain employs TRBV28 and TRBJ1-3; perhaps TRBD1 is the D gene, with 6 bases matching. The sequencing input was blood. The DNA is TGTGCCAGCACTACGGGGGCTAAAGGAAACACCATATATTTT. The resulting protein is CASTTGAKGNTIYF.